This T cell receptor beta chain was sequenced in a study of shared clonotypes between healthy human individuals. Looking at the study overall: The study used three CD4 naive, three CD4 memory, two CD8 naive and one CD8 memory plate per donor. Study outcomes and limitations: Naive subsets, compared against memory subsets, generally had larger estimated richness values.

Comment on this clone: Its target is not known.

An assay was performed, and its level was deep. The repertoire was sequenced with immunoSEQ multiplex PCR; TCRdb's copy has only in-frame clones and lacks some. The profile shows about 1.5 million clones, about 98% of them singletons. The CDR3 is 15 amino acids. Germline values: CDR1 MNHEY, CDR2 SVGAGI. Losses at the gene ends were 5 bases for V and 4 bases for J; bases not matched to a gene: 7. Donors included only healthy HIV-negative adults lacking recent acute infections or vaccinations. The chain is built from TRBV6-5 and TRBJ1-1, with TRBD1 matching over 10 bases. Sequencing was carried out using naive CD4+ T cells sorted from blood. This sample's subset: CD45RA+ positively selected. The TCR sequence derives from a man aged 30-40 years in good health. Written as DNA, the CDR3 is TGTGCCAGCAGTGCGACAGGGGGCGGAGGCACTGAAGCTTTCTTT. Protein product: CASSATGGGGTEAFF.